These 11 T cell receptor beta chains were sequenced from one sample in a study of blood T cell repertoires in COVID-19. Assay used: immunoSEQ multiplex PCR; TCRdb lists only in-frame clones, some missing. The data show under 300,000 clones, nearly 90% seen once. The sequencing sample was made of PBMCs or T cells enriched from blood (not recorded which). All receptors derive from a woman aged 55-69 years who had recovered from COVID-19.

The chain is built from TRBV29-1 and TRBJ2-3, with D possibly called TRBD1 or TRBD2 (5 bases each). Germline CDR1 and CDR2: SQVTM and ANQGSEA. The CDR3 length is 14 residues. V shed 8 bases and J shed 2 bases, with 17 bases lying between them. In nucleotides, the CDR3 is TGCAGCACGGACTTAGGGGCGGTCACAGATACGCAGTATTTT. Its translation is CSTDLGAVTDTQYF.

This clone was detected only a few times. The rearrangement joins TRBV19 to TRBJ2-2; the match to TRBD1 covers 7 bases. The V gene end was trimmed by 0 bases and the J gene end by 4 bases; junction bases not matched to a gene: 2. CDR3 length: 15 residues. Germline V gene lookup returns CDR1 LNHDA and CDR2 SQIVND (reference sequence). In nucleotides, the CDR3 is TGTGCCAGTAGTATAGACAGGGGGATCACCGGGGAGCTGTTTTTT. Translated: CASSIDRGITGELFF.

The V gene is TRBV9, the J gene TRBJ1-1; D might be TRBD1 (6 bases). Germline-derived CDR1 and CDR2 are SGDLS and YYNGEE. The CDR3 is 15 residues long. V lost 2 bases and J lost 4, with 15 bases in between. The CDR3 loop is CASSVTGLGGTEAFF. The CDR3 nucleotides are TGTGCCAGCAGCGTCACGGGGCTAGGGGGCACTGAAGCTTTCTTT. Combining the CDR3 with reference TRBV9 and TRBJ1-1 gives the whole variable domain DSGVTQTPKHLITATGQRVTLRCSPRSGDLSVYWYQQSLDQGLQFLIQYYNGEERAKGNILERFSAQQFPDLHSELNLSSLELGDSALYFCASSVTGLGGTEAFFGQGTRLTVV.

CDR3 protein: CASSGPRGPQETQYF. The CDR3 DNA follows: TGTGCCAGCAGCGGACCGAGGGGGCCCCAAGAGACCCAGTACTTC. The chain uses TRBV9 and TRBJ2-5; 7 bases line up with TRBD1. CDR1 and CDR2 from the germline V gene are SGDLS and YYNGEE. V trimming: 3 bases; J trimming: 1 base; junction bases outside the gene matches: 6. The CDR3 contains 15 residues.

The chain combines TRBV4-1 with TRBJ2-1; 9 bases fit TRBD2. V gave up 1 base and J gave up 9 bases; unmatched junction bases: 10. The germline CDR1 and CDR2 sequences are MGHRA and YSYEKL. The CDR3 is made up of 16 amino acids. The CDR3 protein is CASSQAGGSGGAEQFF. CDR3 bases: TGCGCCAGCAGCCAAGCGGGGGGTAGCGGGGGAGCTGAGCAGTTCTTC.

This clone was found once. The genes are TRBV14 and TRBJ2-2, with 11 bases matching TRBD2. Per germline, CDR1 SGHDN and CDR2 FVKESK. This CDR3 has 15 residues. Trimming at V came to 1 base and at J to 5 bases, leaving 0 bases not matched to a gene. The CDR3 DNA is TGTGCCAGCAGCCAAGGACTAGCGGGGACCGGGGAGCTGTTTTTT. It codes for CASSQGLAGTGELFF.

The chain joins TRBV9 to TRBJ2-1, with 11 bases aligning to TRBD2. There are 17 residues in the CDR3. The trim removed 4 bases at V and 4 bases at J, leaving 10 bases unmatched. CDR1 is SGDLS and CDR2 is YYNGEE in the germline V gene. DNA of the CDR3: TGTGCCAGCAGCCAGAACCCGGGACTAGCGGCATACAATGAGCAGTTCTTC. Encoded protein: CASSQNPGLAAYNEQFF.

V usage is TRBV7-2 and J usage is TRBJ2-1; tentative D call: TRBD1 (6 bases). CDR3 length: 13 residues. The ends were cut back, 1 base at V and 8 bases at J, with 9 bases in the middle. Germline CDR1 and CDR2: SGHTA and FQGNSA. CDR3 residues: CASSLDRDHEQFF. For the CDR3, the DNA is TGTGCCAGCAGCTTAGACAGGGATCATGAGCAGTTCTTC.

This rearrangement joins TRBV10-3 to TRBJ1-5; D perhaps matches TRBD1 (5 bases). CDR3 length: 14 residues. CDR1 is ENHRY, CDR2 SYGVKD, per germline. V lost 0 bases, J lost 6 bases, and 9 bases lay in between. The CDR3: CAISESGGGQPQHF. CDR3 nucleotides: TGTGCCATCAGTGAGTCTGGGGGAGGTCAGCCCCAGCATTTT.

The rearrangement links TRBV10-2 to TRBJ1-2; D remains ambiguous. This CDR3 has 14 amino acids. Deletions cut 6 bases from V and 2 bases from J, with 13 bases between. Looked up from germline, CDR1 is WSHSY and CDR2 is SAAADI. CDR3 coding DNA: TGCGCCAGCAGCCCGACGGGGTCGAACTATGGCTACACCTTC. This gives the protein CASSPTGSNYGYTF.

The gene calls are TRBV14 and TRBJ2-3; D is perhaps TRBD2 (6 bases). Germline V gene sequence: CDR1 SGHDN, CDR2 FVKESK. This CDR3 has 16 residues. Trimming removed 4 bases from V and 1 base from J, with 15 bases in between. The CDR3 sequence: CASSPGTFGRTDTQYF. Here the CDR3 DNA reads TGTGCCAGCAGCCCTGGGACTTTCGGGCGCACAGATACGCAGTATTTT.